The 29 T cell receptor beta chains given below trace back to one sample, sequenced in a study of T-cell reconstitution after alpha-beta-depleted transplantation in children listed by TCRdb under 2016. The treatment or condition label of this sample denotes: allogeneic hematopoietic cell transplantation with graft depleted of TCRalphabeta T cells and CD19 B cells. The library was prepared using PCR. TCRdb names Illumina HiSeq 2500 as the instrument used. TCR library preparation used molecular barcoding, with unique molecular identifiers applied to normalize quantification of the TCRbeta repertoire. TCRdb cleaned the public reads at Q25 with fastp, built clones with MiXCR and kept in-frame beta chains. Every entry covers one CDR3 protein and lists the most common genes and DNA from its rows. The sample yields about 250,000 distinct CDR3 sequences; under 30% were counted once. About 4.8% of the sample is taken by the ten largest.

This material consisted of PBMCs, mostly from graft donor cells, taken 360 days after TCRalphabeta/CD19-depleted stem cell transplant. These receptors all stem from a female patient aged 2 to 10 who had a stem cell transplant for congenital amegakaryocytic thrombocytopenia, so the T cells may come from the graft donor.

This clonotype showed up just a few times. The chain combines TRBV20-1 with TRBJ2-6; D remains unclear. The V and J ends lost 2 bases and 4 bases respectively, with 9 bases between them. CDR3 length: 14 amino acids. CDR1 and CDR2 from the germline V gene are DFQATT and SNEGSKA (reference sequence). CDR3 nucleotides: TGCAGTGCTAGAAGTCAGGTGGGGGCCAACGTCCTGACTTTC. Encoded protein: CSARSQVGANVLTF.

This clonotype was seen only a few times. The J gene is TRBJ2-5, the V gene TRBV28; TRBD2 is a possible D gene (6 bases). The germline V and J ends were trimmed by 2 bases and 1 base, with 17 bases remaining between them. This CDR3 region has 17 residues. Germline V gene data show CDR1 as MDHEN and CDR2 as SYDVKM. CDR3 coding DNA: TGTGCCAGCAGTTTAACCCGCCTAGCGACAACCCAAGAGACCCAGTACTTC. Protein sequence: CASSLTRLATTQETQYF.

The chain joins TRBV7-2 to TRBJ1-2; D might be TRBD1 (6 bases). CDR3 length: 17 amino acids. The germline V gene has CDR1 SGHTA and CDR2 FQGNSA. The V end was cut by 5 bases, the J end by 4 bases, with 23 bases between. CDR3 sequence reads: CASSPSFAGAHLYGYTF. The CDR3 DNA reads as TGTGCCAGCAGCCCGTCGTTTGCGGGGGCGCACCTCTATGGCTACACCTTC.

J is TRBJ2-3 and V is TRBV5-1, with a weak D call TRBD1 (6 bases). Trimming took off 1 base at V and 6 bases at J, with 9 bases between the two ends. The germline CDR1 and CDR2 sequences are SGHRS and YFSETQ. The CDR3 loop spans 13 amino acids. The CDR3 DNA reads TGCGCCAGCAGCTTGACAGGGTACGATACGCAGTATTTT. It codes for CASSLTGYDTQYF.

This clonotype was picked up a small number of times. The V gene is TRBV29-1, the J gene TRBJ2-7, with D tentatively TRBD2 (5 bases). Germline V lookup: CDR1 SQVTM, CDR2 ANQGSEA. Trimming removed 0 bases from V and 5 bases from J, with 11 bases in between. CDR3 size: 13 residues. The CDR3 reads CSVEDPWGDEQYF. The CDR3 coding sequence is TGCAGCGTTGAAGATCCCTGGGGAGACGAGCAGTACTTC.

The chain joins TRBV29-1 to TRBJ2-6; 12 bases agree with TRBD1. With 4 bases clipped from V and 3 bases from J, the junction kept 4 bases outside the gene matches. This CDR3 comprises 16 residues. Germline loops: CDR1 SQVTM, CDR2 ANQGSEA. This chain's CDR3 is CSVVGTGGSGANVLTF. CDR3 nucleotide sequence: TGCAGCGTTGTCGGGACAGGGGGCAGTGGGGCCAACGTCCTGACTTTC.

This clonotype was counted only a few times. The chain recombines TRBV5-1 with TRBJ2-7; 12 positions agree with TRBD2. This CDR3 comprises 14 residues. V shed 4 bases, J shed 3 bases, and the junction held 2 bases outside the gene matches. From germline, CDR1 is SGHRS and CDR2 YFSETQ. The CDR3 sequence is CASSKLAGGYEQYF. The DNA of the CDR3 is TGCGCCAGCAGCAAACTAGCGGGGGGCTACGAGCAGTACTTC.

This clonotype was detected ten times or more. This chain uses TRBV25-1 with TRBJ2-1; D unresolved. CDR3 size: 12 residues. Trimming stripped 6 bases from V and 11 bases from J, with 14 bases between. Germline CDR1 and CDR2: MGHDK and SYGVNS. CDR3 sequence: CASRQRVGKQFF. CDR3 DNA: TGTGCCAGCAGACAAAGGGTTGGGAAGCAGTTCTTC.

This clonotype was found a few times. The chain couples TRBV7-6 to TRBJ2-1; 9 bases align to TRBD1. V shed 5 bases and J 6 bases; nucleotides not matched to a gene: 11. The length of the CDR3 is 16 residues. Germline lookup yields CDR1 SGHVS and CDR2 FNYEAQ. The CDR3 region has the DNA TGTGCCAGCAGCAATTCCCTAGGGACAGGGCTCAATGAGCAGTTCTTC. It codes for CASSNSLGTGLNEQFF.

This clonotype appeared a few times. The rearrangement links TRBV2 to TRBJ2-3; D gene uncertain. CDR3 length: 14 residues. Germline CDR1 and CDR2: SNHLY and FYNNEI. V lost 6 bases and J 0 bases, leaving 10 bases between the germline ends. The CDR3 nucleotides read TGTGCCAGCAGGGAGACGGGTAGCACAGATACGCAGTATTTT. As protein: CASRETGSTDTQYF.

This clonotype was counted between two and nine times. The chain couples TRBV20-1 to TRBJ2-4; D might be TRBD1 (6 bases). Germline CDR1 reads DFQATT; CDR2 reads SNEGSKA (reference sequence). V was clipped by 2 bases and J by 0 bases, with 8 bases between them. The CDR3 is 14 residues long. The CDR3 reads CSARNREAKNIQYF. The CDR3 DNA is TGCAGTGCTAGAAACAGGGAAGCCAAAAACATTCAGTACTTC.

The rearrangement uses TRBV29-1 and TRBJ2-1; no clear D. CDR1 is SQVTM, CDR2 ANQGSEA, per germline. V was cut by 5 bases and J by 3 bases, with 14 bases left in between. The CDR3 has 14 amino acids. Here the CDR3 DNA reads TGCAGCGTTAAGAAGGTTCCTGGCTACAATGAGCAGTTCTTC. This encodes CSVKKVPGYNEQFF.

The J gene is TRBJ2-3, the V gene TRBV27; perhaps TRBD2 as D (5 bases). V was cut by 0 bases and J by 2 bases, with 21 bases left in between. Looked up from germline, CDR1 is MNHEY and CDR2 is SMNVEV (reference sequence). The CDR3 loop spans 19 amino acids. The CDR3 loop reads CASSLSPNSELPDTDTQYF. The CDR3 bases are TGTGCCAGCAGTTTATCCCCTAATAGCGAGCTACCTGACACAGATACGCAGTATTTT.

This sequence joins TRBV25-1 and TRBJ2-1; tentatively, D is TRBD2 (6 bases). Trimming shortened V by 2 bases and J by 13 bases, and 12 bases separated the two germline ends. Germline lookup yields CDR1 MGHDK and CDR2 SYGVNS. There are 12 residues in the CDR3. The CDR3 sequence is CASSEGRDPQFF. The DNA for the CDR3 is TGTGCCAGCAGTGAAGGGCGGGACCCCCAGTTCTTC. The full variable domain, with the rest looked up from reference TRBV25-1 and TRBJ2-1, is EADIYQTPRYLVIGTGKKITLECSQTMGHDKMYWYQQDPGMELHLIHYSYGVNSTEKGDLSSESTVSRIRTEHFPLTLESARPSHTSQYLCASSEGRDPQFFGPGTRLTVL.

V is TRBV28 and J is TRBJ2-7; 7 nucleotides agree with TRBD1. The CDR3 is made up of 12 amino acids. The V gene end was trimmed by 7 bases and the J gene end by 3 bases; junction bases not matched to a gene: 3. Germline loops: CDR1 MDHEN, CDR2 SYDVKM. Here the CDR3 reads CASTDRDYEQYF. The CDR3 coding sequence is TGTGCCAGCACCGACAGGGACTACGAGCAGTACTTC. The full variable domain, with the rest looked up from reference TRBV28 and TRBJ2-7, is DVKVTQSSRYLVKRTGEKVFLECVQDMDHENMFWYRQDPGLGLRLIYFSYDVKMKEKGDIPEGYSVSREKKERFSLILESASTNQTSMYLCASTDRDYEQYFGPGTRLTVT.

This clonotype has more than one count but fewer than ten. This chain connects TRBV25-1 to TRBJ2-1; D unresolved. Trimming removed 4 bases from V and 10 bases from J, with 8 bases in between. Germline-derived CDR1 and CDR2 are MGHDK and SYGVNS. The CDR3 length is 11 residues. The CDR3 region has the DNA TGTGCCAGCAGTGGAGTCCGAGAGCAGTTCTTC. This codes for CASSGVREQFF. Filled out from reference TRBV25-1 and TRBJ2-1, the complete variable domain reads EADIYQTPRYLVIGTGKKITLECSQTMGHDKMYWYQQDPGMELHLIHYSYGVNSTEKGDLSSESTVSRIRTEHFPLTLESARPSHTSQYLCASSGVREQFFGPGTRLTVL.

This clonotype was observed a handful of times. This chain links TRBV6-5 with TRBJ2-5, with 9 bases matching TRBD1. Per germline, CDR1 MNHEY and CDR2 SVGAGI. This CDR3 spans 17 amino acids. V shed 6 bases, J shed 5 bases, and the junction held 16 bases outside the gene matches. The CDR3 loop is CASSRIRTGAGQETQYF. CDR3 bases: TGTGCCAGCAGCAGAATTAGGACAGGGGCGGGTCAGGAGACCCAGTACTTC.

The chain joins TRBV18 to TRBJ2-5; TRBD1 might be the D (5 bases). V was cut by 2 bases and J by 3 bases, with 7 bases left in between. The length of the CDR3 is 13 residues. The germline V gene has CDR1 KGHSH and CDR2 LQKENI. The CDR3 nucleotides read TGTGCCAGCTCACCAGACAGCAAAGAGACCCAGTACTTC. Protein product: CASSPDSKETQYF.

This clonotype was picked up a small number of times. DNA for the CDR3: TGTGCCAGCAGTGGCCCTTTAGCGGGAAATGAGCAGTTCTTC. Its translation: CASSGPLAGNEQFF. The chain recombines TRBV2 with TRBJ2-1; the match to TRBD2 covers 8 bases. CDR1 and CDR2 (germline): SNHLY, FYNNEI. The CDR3 consists of 14 residues. With 4 bases clipped from V and 7 bases from J, the junction kept 6 bases outside the gene matches. The full variable domain, with the rest looked up from reference TRBV2 and TRBJ2-1, is EPEVTQTPSHQVTQMGQEVILRCVPISNHLYFYWYRQILGQKVEFLVSFYNNEISEKSEIFDDQFSVERPDGSNFTLKIRSTKLEDSAMYFCASSGPLAGNEQFFGPGTRLTVL.

This clonotype has a count of ten or more. This chain uses TRBV15 with TRBJ1-4; no clear D. The CDR3 runs to 15 residues. The V end was cut by 5 bases, the J end by 4 bases, with 14 bases between. Germline V gene lookup returns CDR1 LNHNV and CDR2 YYDKDF (reference sequence). The CDR3 loop reads CATSAEAAFNEKLFF. DNA of the CDR3: TGTGCCACCAGCGCCGAAGCAGCTTTTAATGAAAAACTGTTTTTT.

Turning to this clonotype: No conserved phenylalanine or tryptophan is present at the end of the CDR3, so a read error is the likely explanation. The DNA is left out, because the CDR3 cannot be placed on it with certainty; the CDR3 is given as TCRdb lists it. The V call is TRBV21-1, the J call TRBJ2-3; the table's D call, TRBD1, has no DNA check behind it. TRBV21-1 is shown as a pseudogene. A total of 15 residues make up the CDR3, ends included. CDR3 in amino acids: CASSKTVTSTDTQYY.

The rearrangement uses TRBV20-1 and TRBJ2-7; maybe TRBD1 (5 bases). CDR1 is DFQATT and CDR2 is SNEGSKA in the germline V gene (reference sequence). The CDR3 is 12 residues long. V was clipped by 1 base and J by 2 bases, with 6 bases between them. The CDR3 nucleotides read TGCAGTGCTAGAGGACAGACCTACGAGCAGTACTTC. Encoded protein: CSARGQTYEQYF.

The J gene is TRBJ2-3, the V gene TRBV6-2 or TRBV6-3, with 10 positions matching TRBD2. This CDR3 contains 22 residues. Germline assignment: CDR1 MNHEY and CDR2 SVGEGT. V shed 5 bases and J 1 base; nucleotides not matched to a gene: 24. This CDR3 reads CASSPKHYNPHHLAGGTDTQYF. The CDR3 DNA sequence: TGTGCCAGCAGTCCAAAACATTACAACCCGCACCATCTAGCGGGGGGCACAGATACGCAGTATTTT.

This clonotype was detected a few times. The chain employs TRBV10-1 and TRBJ2-3, with 7 bases identical to TRBD1. CDR1 WNHNN and CDR2 SYGVQD come from the germline V gene (reference sequence). The V gene end was trimmed by 0 bases and the J gene end by 6 bases; junction bases not matched to a gene: 6. This CDR3 spans 15 amino acids. The CDR3 DNA is TGCGCCAGCAGTGAGTCCACCAGGGGGACCGATACGCAGTATTTT. Translation: CASSESTRGTDTQYF.

A few counts support this clonotype. The J gene is TRBJ2-1, the V gene TRBV6-1; TRBD2 is a possible D gene (5 bases). From germline, CDR1 is MNHNS and CDR2 SASEGT. The CDR3 sequence is 14 residues long. The V and J ends lost 6 bases and 4 bases respectively, with 13 bases between them. The CDR3 sequence is CASSGKVFYNEQFF. Here the CDR3 DNA reads TGTGCCAGCAGCGGGAAGGTCTTTTACAATGAGCAGTTCTTC.

The chain couples TRBV27 to TRBJ2-2; 7 bases fit TRBD1. This CDR3 is 15 amino acids long. The germline gives CDR1 MNHEY, CDR2 SMNVEV (reference sequence). With V trimmed by 5 bases and J by 3 bases, 6 bases remained unmatched. The CDR3 sequence: CASSVGGSYTGELFF. As DNA, the CDR3 is TGTGCCAGCAGTGTAGGGGGCTCGTACACCGGGGAGCTGTTTTTT.

This clonotype has only a few counts. This sequence joins TRBV4-1 and TRBJ2-7; the D is unclear. This CDR3 has 14 amino acids. V lost 3 bases to trimming and J lost 0 bases, with 9 bases between them. From germline, CDR1 is MGHRA and CDR2 YSYEKL. The chain's CDR3 is CASSHDTHSYEQYF. CDR3 sequence (DNA): TGCGCCAGCAGCCATGACACCCACTCCTACGAGCAGTACTTC.

This clonotype appeared many times. This chain uses TRBV28 with TRBJ2-3, with D perhaps given as TRBD1 or TRBD2 (5 bases each). V was clipped by 7 bases and J by 8 bases, with 19 bases between them. CDR3 length: 14 amino acids. Germline assignment: CDR1 MDHEN and CDR2 SYDVKM. The CDR3 DNA is TGTGCCAGCACTACCGGGACGCGTAAGGGTACGCAGTATTTT. As protein: CASTTGTRKGTQYF.

The rearrangement joins TRBV7-8 to TRBJ1-3; D call uncertain. Germline V gives CDR1 SGHVS, CDR2 FQNEAQ. This CDR3 is built from 13 residues. Trimming took 2 bases from V and 0 from J, leaving 2 bases between them. The chain's CDR3 is CASSLHSGNTIYF. CDR3 coding DNA: TGTGCCAGCAGCTTACACTCTGGAAACACCATATATTTT.